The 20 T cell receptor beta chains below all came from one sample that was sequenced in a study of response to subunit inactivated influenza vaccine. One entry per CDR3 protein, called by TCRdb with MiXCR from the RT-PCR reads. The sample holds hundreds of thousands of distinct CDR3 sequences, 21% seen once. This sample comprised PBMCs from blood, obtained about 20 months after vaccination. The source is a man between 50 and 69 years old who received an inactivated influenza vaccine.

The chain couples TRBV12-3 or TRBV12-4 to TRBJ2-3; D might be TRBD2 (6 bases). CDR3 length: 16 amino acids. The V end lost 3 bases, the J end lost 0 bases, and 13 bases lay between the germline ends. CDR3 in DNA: TGTGCCAGCAGTTTTCGGCGGGGAACTAGCACAGATACGCAGTATTTT. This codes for CASSFRRGTSTDTQYF.

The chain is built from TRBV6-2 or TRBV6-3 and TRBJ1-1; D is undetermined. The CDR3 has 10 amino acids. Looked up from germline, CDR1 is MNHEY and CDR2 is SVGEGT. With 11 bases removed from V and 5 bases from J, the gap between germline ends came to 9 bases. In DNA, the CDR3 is TGTGCCGTCGGTTATACTGAAGCTTTCTTT. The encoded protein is CAVGYTEAFF.

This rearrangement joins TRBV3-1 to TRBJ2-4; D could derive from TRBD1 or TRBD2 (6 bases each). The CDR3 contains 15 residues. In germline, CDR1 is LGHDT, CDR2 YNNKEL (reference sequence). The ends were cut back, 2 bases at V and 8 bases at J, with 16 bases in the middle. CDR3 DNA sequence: TGTGCCAGCAGCCAACGGGAGACGGGGGCAGACATTCAGTACTTC. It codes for CASSQRETGADIQYF.

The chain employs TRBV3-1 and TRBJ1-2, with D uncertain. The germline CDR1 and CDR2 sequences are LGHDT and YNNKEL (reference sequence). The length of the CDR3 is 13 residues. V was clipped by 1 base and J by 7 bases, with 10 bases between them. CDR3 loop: CASSQGARVGYTF. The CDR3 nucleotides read TGTGCCAGCAGCCAAGGTGCTCGGGTTGGCTACACCTTC.

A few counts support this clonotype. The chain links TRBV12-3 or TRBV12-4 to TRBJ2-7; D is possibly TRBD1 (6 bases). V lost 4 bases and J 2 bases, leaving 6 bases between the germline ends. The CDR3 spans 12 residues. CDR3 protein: CASSWGPYEQYF. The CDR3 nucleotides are TGTGCCAGCAGTTGGGGGCCCTACGAGCAGTACTTC.

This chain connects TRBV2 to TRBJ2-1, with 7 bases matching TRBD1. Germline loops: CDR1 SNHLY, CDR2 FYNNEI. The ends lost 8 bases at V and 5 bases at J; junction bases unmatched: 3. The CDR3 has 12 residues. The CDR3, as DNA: TGTGCCAGCCATACAGGGGACAATGAGCAGTTCTTC. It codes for CASHTGDNEQFF.

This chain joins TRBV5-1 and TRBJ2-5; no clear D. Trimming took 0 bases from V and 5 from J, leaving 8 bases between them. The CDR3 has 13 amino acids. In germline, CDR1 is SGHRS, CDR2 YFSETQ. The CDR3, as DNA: TGCGCCAGCAGCTTGGCACGGATGGAGACCCAGTACTTC. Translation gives CASSLARMETQYF. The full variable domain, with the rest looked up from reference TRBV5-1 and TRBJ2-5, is KAGVTQTPRYLIKTRGQQVTLSCSPISGHRSVSWYQQTPGQGLQFLFEYFSETQRNKGNFPGRFSGRQFSNSRSEMNVSTLELGDSALYLCASSLARMETQYFGPGTRLLVL.

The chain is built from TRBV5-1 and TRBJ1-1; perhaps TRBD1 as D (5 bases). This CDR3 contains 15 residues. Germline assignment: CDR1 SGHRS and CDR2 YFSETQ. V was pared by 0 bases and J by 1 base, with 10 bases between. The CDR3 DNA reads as TGCGCCAGCAGCTTGGCCCCGGGGGGGAACACTGAAGCTTTCTTT. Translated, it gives CASSLAPGGNTEAFF.

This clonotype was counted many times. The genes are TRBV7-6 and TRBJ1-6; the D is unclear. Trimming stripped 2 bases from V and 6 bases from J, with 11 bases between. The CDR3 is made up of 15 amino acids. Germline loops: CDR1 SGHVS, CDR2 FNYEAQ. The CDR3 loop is CASSLRPGGNSPLHF. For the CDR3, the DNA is TGTGCCAGCAGCTTAAGGCCGGGAGGTAATTCACCCCTCCACTTT. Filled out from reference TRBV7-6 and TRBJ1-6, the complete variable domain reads GAGVSQSPRYKVTKRGQDVALRCDPISGHVSLYWYRQALGQGPEFLTYFNYEAQQDKSGLPNDRFSAERPEGSISTLTIQRTEQRDSAMYRCASSLRPGGNSPLHFGNGTRLTVT.

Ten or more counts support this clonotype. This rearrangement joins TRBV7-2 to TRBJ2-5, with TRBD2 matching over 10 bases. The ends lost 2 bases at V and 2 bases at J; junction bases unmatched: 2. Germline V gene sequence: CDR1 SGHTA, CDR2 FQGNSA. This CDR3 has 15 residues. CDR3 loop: CASSLPSGGQETQYF. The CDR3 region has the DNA TGTGCCAGCAGCTTACCTAGCGGGGGACAAGAGACCCAGTACTTC.

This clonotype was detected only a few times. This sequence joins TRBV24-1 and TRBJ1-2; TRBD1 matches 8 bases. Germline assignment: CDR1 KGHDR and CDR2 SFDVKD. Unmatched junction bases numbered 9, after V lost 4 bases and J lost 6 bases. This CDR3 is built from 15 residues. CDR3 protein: CATSDHARGQDGYTF. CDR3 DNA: TGTGCCACCAGTGACCACGCCAGGGGGCAAGATGGCTACACCTTC.

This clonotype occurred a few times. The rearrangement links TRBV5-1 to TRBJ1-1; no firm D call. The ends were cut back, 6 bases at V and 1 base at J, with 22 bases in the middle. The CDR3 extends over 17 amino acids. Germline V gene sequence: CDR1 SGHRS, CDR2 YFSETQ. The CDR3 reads CASNLPHGDDENTEAFF. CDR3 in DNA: TGCGCCAGCAACTTACCACATGGAGATGACGAGAACACTGAAGCTTTCTTT.

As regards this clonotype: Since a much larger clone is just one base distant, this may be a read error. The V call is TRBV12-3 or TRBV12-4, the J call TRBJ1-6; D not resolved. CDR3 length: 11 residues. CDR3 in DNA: TGTGCCAGCAGTTTAGGGGCACCCCTCCAATTT. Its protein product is CASSLGAPLQF.

As DNA, the CDR3 is TGTGCCAGCAGTTCTACAGGGGGACACTATGGCTACACCTTC. This sequence encodes CASSSTGGHYGYTF. This chain connects TRBV6-2 or TRBV6-3 to TRBJ1-2, with TRBD1 matching 8 bases. V lost 4 bases to trimming and J lost 3 bases; unmatched junction nucleotides: 4. Germline V lookup: CDR1 MNHEY, CDR2 SVGEGT. The CDR3 is 14 amino acids.

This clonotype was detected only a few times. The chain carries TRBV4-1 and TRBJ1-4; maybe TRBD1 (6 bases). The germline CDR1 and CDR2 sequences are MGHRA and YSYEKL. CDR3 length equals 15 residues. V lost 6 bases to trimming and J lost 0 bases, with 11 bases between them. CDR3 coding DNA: TGCGCCAGCAGACCGACAGGTGCAACTAATGAAAAACTGTTTTTT. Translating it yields CASRPTGATNEKLFF.

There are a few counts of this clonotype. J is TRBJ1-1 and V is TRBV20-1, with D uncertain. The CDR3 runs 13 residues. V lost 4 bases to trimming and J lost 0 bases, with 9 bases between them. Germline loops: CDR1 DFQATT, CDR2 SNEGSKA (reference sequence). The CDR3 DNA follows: TGCAGTGCTACCGGGAGAATGAACACTGAAGCTTTCTTT. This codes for CSATGRMNTEAFF.

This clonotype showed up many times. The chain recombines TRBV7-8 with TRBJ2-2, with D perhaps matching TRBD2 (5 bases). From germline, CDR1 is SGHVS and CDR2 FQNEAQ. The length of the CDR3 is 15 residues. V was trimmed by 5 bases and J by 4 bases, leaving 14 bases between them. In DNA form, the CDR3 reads TGTGCCAGCAGCACTAGAAGCGGTTTCACCGGGGAGCTGTTTTTT. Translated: CASSTRSGFTGELFF.

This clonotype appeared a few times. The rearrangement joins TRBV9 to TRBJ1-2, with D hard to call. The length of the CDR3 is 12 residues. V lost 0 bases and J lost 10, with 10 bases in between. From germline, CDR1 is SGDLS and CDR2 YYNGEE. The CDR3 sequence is CASSVVKGAYTF. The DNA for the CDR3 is TGTGCCAGCAGCGTAGTGAAGGGTGCCTACACCTTC.

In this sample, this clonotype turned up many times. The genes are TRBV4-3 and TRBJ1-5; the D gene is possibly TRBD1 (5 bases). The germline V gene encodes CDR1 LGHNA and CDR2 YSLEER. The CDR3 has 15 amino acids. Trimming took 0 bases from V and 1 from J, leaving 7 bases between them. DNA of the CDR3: TGCGCCAGCAGCCAAGACAGGGTAAGCAATCAGCCCCAGCATTTT. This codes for CASSQDRVSNQPQHF.

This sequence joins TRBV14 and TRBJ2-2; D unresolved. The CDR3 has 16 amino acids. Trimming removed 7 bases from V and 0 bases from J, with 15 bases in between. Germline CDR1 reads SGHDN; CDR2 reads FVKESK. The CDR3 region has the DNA TGTGCCAGCACCAAAGCAGGCCGCGCGAACACCGGGGAGCTGTTTTTT. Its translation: CASTKAGRANTGELFF.